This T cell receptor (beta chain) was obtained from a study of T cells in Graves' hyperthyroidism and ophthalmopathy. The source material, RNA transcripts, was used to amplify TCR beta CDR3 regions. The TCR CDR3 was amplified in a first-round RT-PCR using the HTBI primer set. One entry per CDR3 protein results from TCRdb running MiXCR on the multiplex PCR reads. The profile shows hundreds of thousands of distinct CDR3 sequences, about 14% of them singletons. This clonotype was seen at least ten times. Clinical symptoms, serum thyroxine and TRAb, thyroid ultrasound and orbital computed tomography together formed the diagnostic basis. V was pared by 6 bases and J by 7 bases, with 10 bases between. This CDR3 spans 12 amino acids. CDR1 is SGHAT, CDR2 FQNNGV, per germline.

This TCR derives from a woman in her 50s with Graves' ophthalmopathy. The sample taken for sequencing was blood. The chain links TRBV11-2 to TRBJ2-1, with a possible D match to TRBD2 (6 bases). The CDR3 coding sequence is TGTGCCAGCAGACCCAGCGGGAATGAGCAGTTCTTC. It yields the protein CASRPSGNEQFF.